The rows below give T cell receptor beta chains drawn from one sample of a study of technical replicates of blood from a few donors. Here immunoSEQ multiplex PCR was the method, and the copy in TCRdb shows in-frame clones only, minus some. The top ten hold 0.24% of the sample, which has some 68,000 clones, nearly 97% seen once. Material: T cells isolated from PBMCs. These receptors all stem from a human donor in good health. The CDR3 runs from the conserved cysteine through the conserved F or W. The D gene is left open where the match is weak. The size entry is marked missing in some rows and otherwise reads once, few, many or a size class.

d_gene	v_gene	j_gene	abundance	CDR3nt	CDR3aa
NA	TRBV4-1	TRBJ1-2	NA	TGCGCCAGCAGCCAACAGAATAACTATGGCTACACCTTC	CASSQQNNYGYTF
NA	TRBV2	TRBJ1-5	NA	TGTGCCAGCAGCGCCTCCGAGGGGGGCAATCAGCCCCAGCATTTT	CASSASEGGNQPQHF
TRBD2	TRBV9	TRBJ2-3	NA	TGTGCCAGCAGCGGCGGGGGGGCCGTAGATACGCAGTATTTT	CASSGGGAVDTQYF
NA	TRBV25-1	TRBJ2-7	NA	TGTGCCAGCAGTGGGCGGGACGGCAGTACCTACGAGCAGTACTTC	CASSGRDGSTYEQYF
NA	TRBV28	TRBJ2-1	NA	TGTGCCAGCAGTTTATCGTCGTACAATGAGCAGTTCTTC	CASSLSSYNEQFF
NA	TRBV4-2	TRBJ2-2	NA	TGTGCCAGCAGCCAGGGGTCCCCCGGGACTGTGACCGGGGAGCTGTTTTTT	CASSQGSPGTVTGELFF
NA	TRBV19	TRBJ2-5	NA	TGTGCCAGTAGTATCTTCCCCTCTGAGACCCAGTACTTC	CASSIFPSETQYF
TRBD2	TRBV11-2	TRBJ2-1	NA	TGTGCCAGCAGCCCTGGACTAGCGGGAGATGAGCAGTTCTTC	CASSPGLAGDEQFF
NA	TRBV5-1	TRBJ2-7	NA	TGCGCCAGCAGTGTGTTGGGGGCGAATGAGCAGTACTTC	CASSVLGANEQYF
NA	TRBV13	TRBJ2-7	once	TGTGCCAGCAGCCAAGACAGGACAGACTACGAGCAGTACTTC	CASSQDRTDYEQYF
NA	TRBV9	TRBJ2-5	NA	TGTGCCAGCAGCGTAGACATTCGAGAGACCCAGTACTTC	CASSVDIRETQYF
NA	TRBV6-1	TRBJ2-1	NA	TGTGCCAGCAGCGTCGGGGTAATCAATGAGCAGTTCTTC	CASSVGVINEQFF
TRBD1	TRBV19	TRBJ1-2	NA	TGTGCCAGTAGTATAATATCCCGGGACAGGGCAGGCTACACCTTC	CASSIISRDRAGYTF
NA	TRBV5-4	TRBJ1-1	NA	TGTGCCAGCAGCTTTTCCGGGGACACTGAAGCTTTCTTT	CASSFSGDTEAFF
NA	TRBV15	TRBJ1-1	NA	TGTGCCACCAGCAGACGGTACACTGAAGCTTTCTTT	CATSRRYTEAFF
NA	TRBV28	TRBJ1-2	NA	TGTGCCAGCAGCCCCCGTGAGGTATACATACATTCTAACTATGGCTACACCTTC	CASSPREVYIHSNYGYTF
NA	TRBV6-5	TRBJ1-2	NA	TGTGCCAGCAGTTACGGCCAGGGTCTTAACTATGGCTACACCTTC	CASSYGQGLNYGYTF
TRBD1	TRBV18	TRBJ1-4	NA	TGTGCCAGCTCACCTACGACAGGGGTCGGTGAAAAACTGTTTTTT	CASSPTTGVGEKLFF
NA	TRBV7-9	TRBJ1-1	NA	TGTGCCAGCAGACCATATGTAGAGAACACTGAAGCTTTCTTT	CASRPYVENTEAFF
NA	TRBV29-1	TRBJ2-7	NA	TGCAGCGTTGTTTCTGGACACTCCTACGAGCAGTACTTC	CSVVSGHSYEQYF
NA	TRBV2	TRBJ2-7	NA	TGTGCCAGCAGTGGTTCTTGGTTTAGACAGAAATACGAGCAGTACTTC	CASSGSWFRQKYEQYF
TRBD1	TRBV5-4	TRBJ2-7	once	TGTGCCAGCATCCCGGATCCGGGACAGGGGGCGGGGGAGCAGTACTTC	CASIPDPGQGAGEQYF
NA	TRBV5-4	TRBJ2-2	NA	TGTGCCAGCAGCTCCACCCCGTTTAGCAGTATACCTCCCGGGGAGCTGTTTTTT	CASSSTPFSSIPPGELFF
NA	TRBV9	TRBJ2-7	NA	TGTGCCAGCAGCGTTAACCCTAAGGGGGTCCACGAGCAGTACTTC	CASSVNPKGVHEQYF
TRBD1	TRBV30	TRBJ1-1	NA	TGTGCCTGGAGTTTCCGGGACAGGGGAACTTTCTTT	CAWSFRDRGTFF
NA	TRBV29-1	TRBJ1-3	NA	TGCAGCGTTCTGAGTCTGGATAAAGCGGGAAACACCATATATTTT	CSVLSLDKAGNTIYF
NA	TRBV11-2	TRBJ2-2	NA	TGTGCCAGCAGCTCACAGGGTCACGGGGAGCTGTTTTTT	CASSSQGHGELFF
NA	TRBV9	TRBJ1-3	once	TGTGCCAGCAGCGTAGACCGGAGGGGCTCTGGAAACACCATATATTTT	CASSVDRRGSGNTIYF
NA	TRBV7-8	TRBJ2-3	NA	TGTGCCAGCAGCCTTAGACAGAGCACAGATACGCAGTATTTT	CASSLRQSTDTQYF
TRBD1	TRBV7-8	TRBJ2-1	NA	TGTGCCAGCAGCGGGACAGCGAATAATGAGCAGTTCTTC	CASSGTANNEQFF
NA	TRBV6-5	TRBJ2-7	NA	TGTGCCAGCGCGCGGGGACTCCGCTACGAGCAGTACTTC	CASARGLRYEQYF
NA	TRBV9	TRBJ1-1	NA	TGTGCCAGCAGCGTAGACGCCAGAATGAACACTGAAGCTTTCTTT	CASSVDARMNTEAFF
NA	TRBV11-2	TRBJ1-1	NA	TGTGCCAGCAGCTTAGGGGGGGTTCGCCTAATTGGGACTGAAGCTTTCTTT	CASSLGGVRLIGTEAFF
TRBD2	TRBV18	TRBJ2-7	NA	TGTGCCAGCTCACCAGGCGGGACTAGCAGAACCTACGAGCAGTACTTC	CASSPGGTSRTYEQYF
NA	TRBV4-1	TRBJ2-1	NA	TGCGCCAGCGGGTTGGTCGGGAGCTCCTACAATGAGCAGTTCTTC	CASGLVGSSYNEQFF
NA	TRBV4-1	TRBJ2-7	NA	TGCGCCAGCAGCCCGCAGGGGAGCGGTTACGAGCAGTACTTC	CASSPQGSGYEQYF
TRBD2	TRBV27	TRBJ2-3	NA	TGTGCCAGCAGTTTATCGTCTTCGGGGGGGCTCGATACGCAGTATTTT	CASSLSSSGGLDTQYF
NA	TRBV25-1	TRBJ2-2	NA	TGTGCCAGCAGTGAATTTCGGGGTCGCGGGGTGAACACCGGGGAGCTGTTTTTT	CASSEFRGRGVNTGELFF
NA	TRBV5-1	TRBJ1-1	NA	TGCGCCAGCAGAGTATGGGACAACCAGAACACTGAAGCTTTCTTT	CASRVWDNQNTEAFF
TRBD1	TRBV7-9	TRBJ1-2	many	TGTGCCAGCAGCCCGGGACAGGGGGCGTTCGGCTACACCTTC	CASSPGQGAFGYTF
TRBD1	TRBV20-1	TRBJ1-4	few	TGCAGTGCTAGAGGAGGGGGCAAACTGTTTTTT	CSARGGGKLFF
NA	TRBV11-3	TRBJ2-7	NA	TGTGCCAGCAGCAACACGGGGGAGCAGTACTTC	CASSNTGEQYF
NA	TRBV7-9	TRBJ1-6	NA	TGTGCCAGCTCCGCCGGGGGGGGTCAGAATTCACCCCTCCACTTT	CASSAGGGQNSPLHF
TRBD2	TRBV6-1	TRBJ2-1	NA	TGTGCCAGCAGCCTCGGGACTAGCGGGAACAATGAGCAGTTCTTC	CASSLGTSGNNEQFF
TRBD1	TRBV5-1	TRBJ1-1	NA	TGCGCCAGCAGCTTGGCTGGGACAGGGGCGAACACTGAAGCTTTCTTT	CASSLAGTGANTEAFF
TRBD2	TRBV7-2	TRBJ2-1	NA	TGTGCCAGCAGCTTTGGACTAGCGGTCAATGAGCAGTTCTTC	CASSFGLAVNEQFF
NA	TRBV18	TRBJ1-1	NA	TGTGCCAGCTCACGAGCGGGGACTGAAGCTTTCTTT	CASSRAGTEAFF
NA	TRBV7-9	TRBJ1-1	NA	TGTGCCAGCAGCCCTTTTGGAGGAGACACTGAAGCTTTCTTT	CASSPFGGDTEAFF
NA	TRBV7-3	TRBJ2-2	NA	TGTGCCAGCAGCTTCGCCTTAGGGAAGCGGACCGGGGAGCTGTTTTTT	CASSFALGKRTGELFF
NA	TRBV28	TRBJ1-4	NA	TGTGCCACCTGCCTAGCATTCGGGTCCGATATTAAGCTGTTTTTT	CATCLAFGSDIKLFF
TRBD1	TRBV4-2	TRBJ1-1	few	TGTGCCAGCAGCCGTGTCGGGACAGCAAACACTGAAGCTTTCTTT	CASSRVGTANTEAFF